Below are 3 T cell receptor beta chains sequenced from a single sample in a study of blood T cell repertoires in COVID-19. Sequenced by immunoSEQ multiplex PCR; TCRdb stores in-frame clones only, minus some. The data show 200,000 to 250,000 clones, 80% to 90% seen once. The source material was PBMCs or T cells enriched from blood (not recorded which). The receptors stem from a man between 50 and 59 years old who had been exposed to COVID-19.

This sequence joins TRBV10-3 and TRBJ1-6; D unresolved. This CDR3 has 14 amino acids. Germline V gives CDR1 ENHRY, CDR2 SYGVKD. Trimming cost V 3 bases and J 6 bases, with 9 bases left between them. As DNA, the CDR3 is TGTGCCATCAGTGATCAGGTTCCTAATTCACCCCTCCACTTT. Residues: CAISDQVPNSPLHF.

The chain is built from TRBV15 and TRBJ1-5; 8 bases match TRBD1. V lost 8 bases to trimming and J lost 3 bases; unmatched junction nucleotides: 3. CDR1 LNHNV and CDR2 YYDKDF come from the germline V gene (reference sequence). The CDR3 length is 13 residues. The CDR3 nucleotides read TGTGCCACCGGACAGGGCCTCAATCAGCCCCAGCATTTT. Amino acid sequence: CATGQGLNQPQHF.

This clone was seen a few times. The chain couples TRBV3-1 (or the pseudogene TRBV3-2) to TRBJ1-1, with TRBD1 as a possible D gene (5 bases). V was pared by 0 bases and J by 1 base, with 6 bases between. This CDR3 region has 14 residues. Germline CDR1 LGHDT, CDR2 YNNKEL (reference sequence). The CDR3 sequence: CASSQEQENTEAFF. The DNA for the CDR3 is TGTGCCAGCAGCCAAGAACAGGAGAACACTGAAGCTTTCTTT.